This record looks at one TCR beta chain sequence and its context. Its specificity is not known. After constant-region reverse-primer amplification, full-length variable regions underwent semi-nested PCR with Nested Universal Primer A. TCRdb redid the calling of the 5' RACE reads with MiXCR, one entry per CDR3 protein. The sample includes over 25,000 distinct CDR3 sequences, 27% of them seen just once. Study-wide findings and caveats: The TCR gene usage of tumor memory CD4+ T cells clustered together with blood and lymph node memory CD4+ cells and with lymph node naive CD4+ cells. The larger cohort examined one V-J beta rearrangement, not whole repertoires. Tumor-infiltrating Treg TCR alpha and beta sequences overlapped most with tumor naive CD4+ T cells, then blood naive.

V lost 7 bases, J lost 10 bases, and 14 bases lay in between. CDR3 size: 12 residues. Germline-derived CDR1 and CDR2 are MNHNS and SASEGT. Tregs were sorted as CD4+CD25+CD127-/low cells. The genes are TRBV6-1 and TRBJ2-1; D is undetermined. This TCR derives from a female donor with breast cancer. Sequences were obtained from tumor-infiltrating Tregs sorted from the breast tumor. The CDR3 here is CASTASAREQFF. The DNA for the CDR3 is TGTGCCAGCACGGCTTCGGCTCGGGAGCAGTTCTTC.